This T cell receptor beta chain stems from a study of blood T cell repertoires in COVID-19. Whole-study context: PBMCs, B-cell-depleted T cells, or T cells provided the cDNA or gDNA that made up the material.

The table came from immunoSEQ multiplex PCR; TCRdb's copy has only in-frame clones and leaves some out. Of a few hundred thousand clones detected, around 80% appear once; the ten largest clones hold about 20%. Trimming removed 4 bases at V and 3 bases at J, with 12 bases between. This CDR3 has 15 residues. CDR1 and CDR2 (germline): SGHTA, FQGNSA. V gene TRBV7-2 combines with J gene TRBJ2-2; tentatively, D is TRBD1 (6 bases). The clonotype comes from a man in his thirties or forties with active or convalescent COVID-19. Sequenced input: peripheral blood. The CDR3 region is CASSSRDIHTGELFF. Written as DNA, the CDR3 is TGTGCCAGCAGCTCCCGGGACATTCACACCGGGGAGCTGTTTTTT.